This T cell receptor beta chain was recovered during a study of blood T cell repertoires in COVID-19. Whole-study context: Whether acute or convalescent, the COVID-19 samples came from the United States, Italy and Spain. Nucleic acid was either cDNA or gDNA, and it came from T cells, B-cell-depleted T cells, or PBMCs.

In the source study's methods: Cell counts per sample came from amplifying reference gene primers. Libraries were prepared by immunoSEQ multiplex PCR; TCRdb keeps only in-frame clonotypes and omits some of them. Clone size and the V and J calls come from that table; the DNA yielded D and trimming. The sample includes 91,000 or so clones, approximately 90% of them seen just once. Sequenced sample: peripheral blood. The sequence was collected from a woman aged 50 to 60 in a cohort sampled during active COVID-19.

CDR3 protein: CASSDRGHGYTF. CDR3 coding DNA: TGCGCCAGCAGTGACAGGGGCCATGGCTACACCTTC. This chain joins TRBV10-2 and TRBJ1-2, with D perhaps TRBD1 (6 bases). V lost 3 bases and J 6 bases, leaving 8 bases between the germline ends. The germline gives CDR1 WSHSY, CDR2 SAAADI. The CDR3 extends over 12 amino acids.